This T cell receptor (beta chain) was captured in a study of T cell changes during pregnancy in multiple sclerosis. The ends lost 5 bases at V and 8 bases at J; junction bases unmatched: 11. Per the germline V gene, CDR1 is SGDLS and CDR2 is YYNGEE. This CDR3 region has 14 residues. The data were produced by immunoSEQ multiplex PCR, yet TCRdb's version contains in-frame clones alone and is incomplete. The data hold under 35,000 clones, with 90% observed a single time. Sequencing used CD4+ T cells from peripheral blood mononuclear cells, obtained in the third trimester of pregnancy. The gene calls are TRBV9 and TRBJ1-2; TRBD1 matches 8 bases. The clonotype was recovered from a female donor in good health, enrolled as a control in a pregnancy study. The DNA of the CDR3 is TGTGCCAGCAGTCTTAGCCAGGGGGCCGAAGGCTACACCTTC. As protein: CASSLSQGAEGYTF.